This T cell receptor beta chain was captured by sequencing in a study of beta chain features in type 1 diabetes. The study's findings and limits: Insertions were fewer and deletions more numerous at VDJ junctions in type 1 diabetes patients. TCRB CDR3s were moderately but significantly shorter in Type 1 diabetes patients in all four CD4+ subsets. Equally in patients and controls, PCR might preferentially amplify shorter templates. For patients, the naive, central memory and Treg TCRB repertoires appeared more alike than for healthy donors.

Every bit of the isolated RNA underwent reverse transcription, so sequencing read expressed TCRB transcripts. Clones were read by immunoSEQ multiplex PCR, and TCRdb kept only the in-frame ones, dropping some. The sample has some 170,000 clones; approximately 62% are singletons. For this clone: Its matching antigen is unknown.

One heparinised blood draw, averaging approximately 0.11 L, came from each donor. CDR3 length: 15 residues. CDR1 SGDLS and CDR2 YYNGEE come from the germline V gene. V was clipped by 0 bases and J by 7 bases, with 11 bases between them. V gene TRBV9 combines with J gene TRBJ1-6; D remains ambiguous. The clonotype comes from a man aged 25-45 years with type 1 diabetes. Sequences were obtained from naive CD4+ T cells from blood. This CDR3 reads CASSVAEVGNSPLHF. In DNA form, the CDR3 reads TGTGCCAGCAGCGTAGCTGAAGTCGGCAATTCACCCCTCCACTTT.